These 10 T cell receptor beta chains originate from one sample sequenced in a study of T cell responses to AZD1222 COVID-19 vaccine. The method was immunoSEQ multiplex PCR; TCRdb's version includes in-frame clones alone and lacks a portion of them. Counted here are more than 95,000 clones, 90% to 95% occurring once; the ten biggest clones make up 2.5% to 3.5%. The sequences come from peripheral blood, collected on day 0 of AZD1222 vaccination. The receptors were sampled from an adult in good health.

CDR3 sequence reads: CSVVPVNSRGYTF. CDR3 nucleotide sequence: TGCAGCGTTGTCCCGGTTAATTCGCGCGGCTACACCTTC. The chain uses TRBV29-1 and TRBJ1-2; D is unclear. Between the trimmed V and J ends, which lost 4 bases and 8 bases, there was a span of 17 bases. Germline loops: CDR1 SQVTM, CDR2 ANQGSEA. The CDR3 is 13 amino acids. The entire variable domain, with the rest obtained from reference TRBV29-1 and TRBJ1-2, is as follows: SAVISQKPSRDICQRGTSLTIQCQVDSQVTMMFWYRQQPGQSLTLIATANQGSEATYESGFVIDKFPISRPNLTFSTLTVSNMSPEDSSIYLCSVVPVNSRGYTFGSGTRLTVV.

The gene calls are TRBV28 and TRBJ2-3; 7 bases agree with TRBD1. J lost 2 bases, V lost 6 bases, and 8 bases had no gene match. CDR3 size: 15 residues. Per germline, CDR1 MDHEN and CDR2 SYDVKM. CDR3 bases: TGTGCCAGCAGGATCTACAGGGGACCCACAGATACGCAGTATTTT. Its translation is CASRIYRGPTDTQYF.

The chain combines TRBV19 with TRBJ2-7; TRBD1 matches 7 bases. This CDR3 region has 15 residues. V dropped 3 bases and J dropped 5; count of bases not matched to a gene: 10. In germline, CDR1 is LNHDA, CDR2 SQIVND (reference sequence). CDR3: CASSIIQGLFNEQYF. CDR3 sequence (DNA): TGTGCCAGTAGTATCATACAGGGGCTTTTCAACGAGCAGTACTTC.

The CDR3 reads CASWVAGNTEAFF. DNA of the CDR3: TGTGCCAGCTGGGTTGCAGGAAACACTGAAGCTTTCTTT. V usage is TRBV6-6 and J usage is TRBJ1-1; no definite D call. The CDR3 totals 13 residues. The V gene lost 8 bases and the J gene lost 2 bases, with 12 bases spanning the gap. CDR1 MNHNY and CDR2 SVGAGI come from the germline V gene (reference sequence).

The V call is TRBV5-4, the J call TRBJ1-2, with D uncertain. CDR3 length equals 13 residues. The germline CDR1 and CDR2 sequences are SGHNT and YYREEE (reference sequence). Trimming shortened V by 2 bases and J by 8 bases, and 13 bases separated the two germline ends. For the CDR3, the DNA is TGTGCCAGCAGCTTTCGTGGGTTGGGAGGCTACACCTTC. This gives the protein CASSFRGLGGYTF.

The rearrangement uses TRBV19 and TRBJ2-3; 11 nucleotides line up with TRBD2. V shed 3 bases, J shed 6 bases, and the junction held 5 bases outside the gene matches. This CDR3 has 15 amino acids. The germline V gene encodes CDR1 LNHDA and CDR2 SQIVND (reference sequence). The CDR3 loop reads CASSISRTSGDTQYF. The DNA for the CDR3 is TGTGCCAGTAGTATTTCCCGGACTAGCGGGGATACGCAGTATTTT.

The DNA of the CDR3 is TGCGCCAGCAGCTTAGTGGGGCGGGGCCTTTCACCCCTCCACTTT. Translated, it gives CASSLVGRGLSPLHF. The V gene is TRBV5-1, the J gene TRBJ1-6; a possible D gene is TRBD1 (5 bases). CDR1 and CDR2 (germline): SGHRS, YFSETQ. This CDR3 is built from 15 residues. V lost 2 bases and J 9 bases, leaving 15 bases between the germline ends.

The rearrangement uses TRBV20-1 and TRBJ2-4; no clear D gene. Per the germline V gene, CDR1 is DFQATT and CDR2 is SNEGSKA (reference sequence). This CDR3 comprises 11 residues. With 0 bases removed from V and 12 bases from J, the gap between germline ends came to 9 bases. The CDR3 sequence is CSARDRLGQYF. The CDR3 nucleotides read TGCAGTGCTAGAGATCGTCTAGGTCAGTACTTC.

The V gene is TRBV5-4, the J gene TRBJ2-2; a possible D gene is TRBD1 (5 bases). This CDR3 comprises 16 residues. The V and J ends lost 4 bases and 4 bases respectively, with 17 bases between them. Germline CDR1 and CDR2: SGHNT and YYREEE (reference sequence). CDR3 coding DNA: TGTGCCAGCAGCCAGCAGGGTCTGGTTGGCACCGGGGAGCTGTTTTTT. It encodes CASSQQGLVGTGELFF.

V usage is TRBV6-5 and J usage is TRBJ1-1; D not resolved. The CDR3 spans 10 residues. The V end was cut by 6 bases, the J end by 3 bases, with 2 bases between. Germline loops: CDR1 MNHEY, CDR2 SVGAGI. Here the CDR3 reads CASRDTEAFF. Written as DNA, the CDR3 is TGTGCCAGCAGGGACACTGAAGCTTTCTTT.